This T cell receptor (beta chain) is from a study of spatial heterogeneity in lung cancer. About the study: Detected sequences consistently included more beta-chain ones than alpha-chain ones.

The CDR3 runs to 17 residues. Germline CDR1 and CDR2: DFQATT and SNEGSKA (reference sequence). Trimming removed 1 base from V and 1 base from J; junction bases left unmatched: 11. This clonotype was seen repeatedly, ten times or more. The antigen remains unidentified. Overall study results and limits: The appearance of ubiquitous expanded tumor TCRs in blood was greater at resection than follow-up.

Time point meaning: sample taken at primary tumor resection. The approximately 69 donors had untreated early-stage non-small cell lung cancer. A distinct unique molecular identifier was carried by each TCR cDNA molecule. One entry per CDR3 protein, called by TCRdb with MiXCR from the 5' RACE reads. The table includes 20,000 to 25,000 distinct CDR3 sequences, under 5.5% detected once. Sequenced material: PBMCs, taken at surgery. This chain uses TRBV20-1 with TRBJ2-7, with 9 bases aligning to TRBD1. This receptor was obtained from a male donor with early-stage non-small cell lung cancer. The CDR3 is CSARVSISGTGSYEQYF. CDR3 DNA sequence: TGCAGTGCTAGAGTTTCTATTTCCGGGACAGGGTCCTACGAGCAGTACTTC.